Listed below are T cell receptor beta chains from one sample, sequenced in a study of blood T cells in healthy people across ages. TCRdb reanalysed the 5' RACE reads using MiXCR and keeps one entry per CDR3 protein. The table includes hundreds of thousands of distinct CDR3 sequences, under 55% detected once. Sequencing used blood. All receptors derive from a man in his sixties in good health. CDR3s include the opening cysteine and the closing phenylalanine or tryptophan. The D gene is left open where the match is weak. Clone sizes are given selectively: once, few, many, or a class where the clone is expanded.

many	TRBD2	TRBV20-1	TRBJ2-7	TGCAGTGCTAGAGATGGCGGGGGGGACCCCTACGAGCAGTACTTC	CSARDGGGDPYEQYF
few	TRBD2	TRBV5-1	TRBJ2-3	TGCGCCAGCAGCCCGGGACTAGCGGGGGCGGGGAGCGCAGATACGCAGTATTTT	CASSPGLAGAGSADTQYF
.	.	TRBV6-5	TRBJ1-2	TGTGCCAGCAGTTATGAACAGTTTTATGGCTACACCTTC	CASSYEQFYGYTF
.	.	TRBV7-2	TRBJ1-5	TGTGCCAGCAGCCTAGCCGGGACGAGGAGCAATCAGCCCCAGCATTTT	CASSLAGTRSNQPQHF
few	.	TRBV7-2	TRBJ2-6	TGTGCCAGCAGCGCGGGACACGCCTCTGGGGCCAACGTCCTGACTTTC	CASSAGHASGANVLTF
.	.	TRBV27	TRBJ1-5	TGTGCCAGCAGTTTAGGGCAGCCTTATAGCAATCAGCCCCAGCATTTT	CASSLGQPYSNQPQHF
many	TRBD1	TRBV12-3/TRBV12-4	TRBJ2-5	TGTGCCAGCAGCTACAGGGGAGAGACCCAGTACTTC	CASSYRGETQYF
.	TRBD1	TRBV20-1	TRBJ2-7	TGCAGTGCAGGGACAGGGATATCCTACGAGCAGTACTTC	CSAGTGISYEQYF
.	TRBD1	TRBV12-3/TRBV12-4	TRBJ2-5	TGTGCCAGCAGCCTAGGGACAGGGGGCGCCGAGACCCAGTACTTC	CASSLGTGGAETQYF
few	TRBD1	TRBV20-1	TRBJ2-1	TGCAGTGCTAGAACAGGGGGAAAGAATGAGCAGTTCTTC	CSARTGGKNEQFF
.	.	TRBV9	TRBJ2-3	TGTGCCAGCAGCGTAGCGAGCGCGGCCACAGATACGCAGTATTTT	CASSVASAATDTQYF
once	TRBD2	TRBV20-1	TRBJ2-1	TGCAGTGCTAGTGCTAGCGGGGCAGCCTCCTACAATGAGCAGTTCTTC	CSASASGAASYNEQFF
.	TRBD1	TRBV12-3/TRBV12-4	TRBJ2-7	TGTGCCAACCAGGACAGGAAACCCTACGAGCAGTACTTC	CANQDRKPYEQYF
.	.	TRBV4-3	TRBJ2-7	TGCGCCAGCAGCCGAGATATTGTGGCGGCCTACGAGCAGTACTTC	CASSRDIVAAYEQYF
.	.	TRBV5-4	TRBJ2-5	TGTGCCAGCAGCAAGACGGATAGGGAGACCCAGTACTTC	CASSKTDRETQYF
.	.	TRBV6-5	TRBJ1-1	TGTGCCAGCAGTTATTATAAAGGGGGGTTGAACACTGAAGCTTTCTTT	CASSYYKGGLNTEAFF
.	.	TRBV5-5	TRBJ2-7	TGTGCCAGCAGCTTTTCAACGGGGCAGACCTACGAGCAGTACTTC	CASSFSTGQTYEQYF